These T cell receptor beta chains were read from a single sample in a study of OX40 agonist ivuxolimab in advanced cancers. Only in-frame clones appear in the TCRdb table, and some are missing; sequencing was by immunoSEQ multiplex PCR. The sample has about 130,000 clones, around 93% seen once. Material: CD4+ or CD8+ T cells sorted from blood, obtained in a trial of the OX40 agonist ivuxolimab. The receptor set was obtained from an adult with an advanced solid tumor such as melanoma, head and neck, liver or kidney cancer. CDR3s include the opening cysteine and the closing phenylalanine or tryptophan. D genes are given only for firm matches. A clone size is listed for some rows: how often the clone was seen (once, few, many), or a class if it is expanded.

TRBJ2-7	once	TRBV9	TRBD2	TGTGCCAGCAGCCCTCAAGGGGCGGGAGTTTACGAGCAGTACTTC	CASSPQGAGVYEQYF
TRBJ2-7	-	TRBV4-2	TRBD2	TGTGCCAGCAGCCAGGATAGCGGGGGTTCCGGGGAGCAGTACTTC	CASSQDSGGSGEQYF
TRBJ1-6	-	TRBV6-6	-	TGTGCCAGCAGTGGGGTGCGGGTCCATTCACCCCTCCACTTT	CASSGVRVHSPLHF
TRBJ1-1	-	TRBV5-4	-	TGTGCCAGCAGCCTAACGAGGGGACCTGAAGCTTTCTTT	CASSLTRGPEAFF
TRBJ2-2	-	TRBV9	-	TGTGCCAGCAGACTTACAGGGTCGAACACCGGGGAGCTGTTTTTT	CASRLTGSNTGELFF
TRBJ1-2	-	TRBV18	TRBD1	TGTGCCAGCTCACCGGACAGGGCTGCTGGCTACACCTTC	CASSPDRAAGYTF
TRBJ1-4	-	TRBV6-6	-	TGTGCCAGCAGTAGGACAGTTGAAAAACTGTTTTTT	CASSRTVEKLFF
TRBJ2-7	once	TRBV7-3	-	TGTGCCAGCAGCTTAACAGGGGGGTCCTACGAGCAGTACTTC	CASSLTGGSYEQYF
TRBJ2-2	-	TRBV9	TRBD1	TGTGCCAGCAGCGTAGCTCCTATTATTCGACAGGGATCCAGGACCGGGGAGCTGTTTTTT	CASSVAPIIRQGSRTGELFF
TRBJ1-3	-	TRBV28	-	TGTGCCAGCAGTTTGGTGCTAAGGGAAGGAAACACCATATATTTT	CASSLVLREGNTIYF
TRBJ1-6	-	TRBV12-5	-	TGTGCTAGTAGTCGGACAGAAAATTCACCCCTCCACTTT	CASSRTENSPLHF
TRBJ1-2	-	TRBV28	-	TGTGCCAGCAGTTCCACCCCCAGGGATAACTATGGCTACACCTTC	CASSSTPRDNYGYTF
TRBJ1-1	-	TRBV7-6	-	TGTGCCAGCAGCTTAATGGGGGGGGCTGAAGCTTTCTTT	CASSLMGGAEAFF